This note documents a single T cell receptor (beta chain) sequence. These data belong to a study of blood T cell repertoires in COVID-19. Here immunoSEQ multiplex PCR was the method, and the copy in TCRdb shows in-frame clones only, minus some. The repertoire consists of 57,000 or so clones, with 70% to 90% occurring once and the leading ten covering about 14%. The clonotype comes from a human donor in a cohort sampled during active COVID-19. The sequencing sample was made of peripheral blood.

Here the CDR3 reads CASSSINQPQHF. The CDR3 coding sequence is TGTGCCAGCAGTTCAATCAATCAGCCCCAGCATTTT. V is TRBV27 and J is TRBJ1-5; D unclear. This CDR3 is 12 amino acids long. V lost 4 bases and J lost 3, with 4 bases in between. Germline assignment: CDR1 MNHEY and CDR2 SMNVEV (reference sequence).